This T cell receptor beta chain was recovered during a study of T cells expressing NK-cell markers. Across the study: Seven of the eight sequenced donors were classified as HCMV-seropositive, and one was classified as seronegative. Findings and caveats of the study: In a group of several donors, dominant NKG2C+ clonotypes represented roughly 1.0-7.0% of CD8+ T cells.

UMIs were included in TCR beta cDNA generated by 5'RACE template switching. TCRdb reprocessed the 5' RACE reads; each CDR3 protein has one entry and no DNA is given. This table holds 350,000 to 450,000 distinct CDR3 sequences. A word on this clonotype: Its antigen remains unknown.

CDR1 and CDR2 (germline): LNHDA, SQIVND (reference sequence). The CDR3 spans 15 residues. The sequence came from a man aged 18-75 years in good health. The sample was blood T cells: a sorted CD56 or NKG2C T cell subset, CD4+ or CD8+ T cells, or bulk PBMC T cells (not recorded which). V and J are TRBV19 and TRBJ2-3. CDR3: CASSIDGVATDTQYF. The variable domain in full, completed from reference TRBV19 and TRBJ2-3, reads DGGITQSPKYLFRKEGQNVTLSCEQNLNHDAMYWYRQDPGQGLRLIYYSQIVNDFQKGDIAEGYSVSREKKESFPLTVTSAQKNPTAFYLCASSIDGVATDTQYFGPGTRLTVL.